This TCR beta chain was identified in a study of cytomegalovirus exposure and HLA in healthy donors. General observations from the study: A later analysis found most CMV-associated TCR beta chains apparently HLA-restricted. There were 160 or so TCR beta chains listed as cytomegalovirus-associated. Whilst most TCR sequences proved rare, a subset of public TCRs occurred across many donors. Per published accounts, TCR beta sequences correctly predicted the HLA-A and HLA-B alleles of most subjects.

Vbeta (60) and Jbeta (13) primers were used in the PCR. The protocol was immunoSEQ multiplex PCR, while the TCRdb copy is restricted to in-frame clones and leaves out a portion. This sample yields roughly 190,000 clones, of which 81% are seen a single time; approximately 3.9% belongs to the top ten. Regarding this clone: Its antigen is still unknown.

Trimming left V 2 bases short and J 2 bases short, with 9 bases between. CDR3 length: 13 residues. Germline V gene lookup returns CDR1 GTSNPN and CDR2 SVGIG (reference sequence). The source material was PBMCs. V gene TRBV30 combines with J gene TRBJ2-5; unclear D gene. The receptor was isolated from a man aged 45-65 years in good health and CMV-seronegative. CDR3 nucleotides: TGTGCCTGGAGTCCGAGGCTGCAAGAGACCCAGTACTTC. This sequence encodes CAWSPRLQETQYF.